The rows below give T cell receptor beta chains drawn from one sample of a study of blood T cell repertoires in COVID-19. Data came from immunoSEQ multiplex PCR; TCRdb stores just in-frame clones and leaves some out. The sample includes 100,000 to 150,000 clones, approximately 90% of them seen just once. Sequences were obtained from peripheral blood. These receptors were taken from a man aged 50 to 59 with active or convalescent COVID-19. Both conserved end residues are part of each CDR3. The order of the fields is J gene, V gene, CDR3 protein.

TRBJ1-2,TRBV24-1,CATSDRDRRGGYTF
TRBJ1-4,TRBV5-1,CASQEGGTGGEKLFF
TRBJ2-7,TRBV19,CASSHKSGYYEQYF
TRBJ1-2,TRBV9,CASSVDEGRWGGYTF
TRBJ1-1,TRBV6-2/TRBV6-3,CASSLTTGAEAFF
TRBJ2-5,TRBV2,CASSELGLWETQYF
TRBJ2-3,TRBV9,CASSVAAGGITDTQYF
TRBJ2-1,TRBV5-1,CASSLEPGQGPEQFF
TRBJ1-6,TRBV7-8,CASSFTTADNSPLHF
TRBJ2-7,TRBV10-1,CASSDNYEQYF
TRBJ2-7,TRBV10-3,CAISGLAGVTNEQYF
TRBJ1-4,TRBV19,CASSIGDRGHEKLFF
TRBJ2-7,TRBV4-1,CASSQDKQGRGYEQYF
TRBJ1-2,TRBV4-2,CASSQDLPGQGYGYTF
TRBJ1-1,TRBV6-5,CASRQGGERGTEAFF
TRBJ1-1,TRBV2,CASSDFQGMNTEAFF
TRBJ1-6,TRBV29-1,CSVRDSTNSPLHF
TRBJ1-4,TRBV19,CASRTGTTNEKLFF
TRBJ1-1,TRBV19,CASIQGWTEAFF
TRBJ1-3,TRBV4-1,CASSPQTGAGNTIYF
TRBJ1-1,TRBV4-1,CASSPRYGVTGGTEAFF
TRBJ2-3,TRBV27,CASRWRASTDTQYF